A selection of T cell receptor beta chains follows, all from one sample in a study of siplizumab effects on memory and regulatory T cells. Sequencing used immunoSEQ multiplex PCR; TCRdb keeps in-frame clones, though not all of them. Among 55,000 to 65,000 clones, less than 98% were seen once, and the ten largest hold 0.95% to 1.4%. Sequencing was carried out using naive CD8+ T cells sorted from blood. Source of these receptors: a human donor in good health. Each CDR3 is given with its conserved first and last residue. D genes are given only for firm matches.

TRBV10-3,TRBJ2-1,NA,CAISGPTGEQFF
TRBV29-1,TRBJ2-7,NA,CSALGGSSYEQYF
TRBV11-3,TRBJ1-3,NA,CASSLRTVSGNTIYF
TRBV10-2,TRBJ2-7,NA,CASRTEDLSGQYF
TRBV27,TRBJ1-1,NA,CASSPRENTEAFF
TRBV6-1,TRBJ2-7,TRBD1,CASTERRGRYEQYF
TRBV2,TRBJ1-1,NA,CASRDSLAAEAFF
TRBV4-2,TRBJ1-4,TRBD1,CASSQDRGEKLFF
TRBV5-1,TRBJ2-6,NA,CASSPTTGFGANVLTF
TRBV6-1,TRBJ1-2,NA,CASSSGDPYGYTF
TRBV4-1,TRBJ2-1,NA,CASSQDSGLGAYNEQFF
TRBV2,TRBJ1-5,NA,CASSDVGAAFGGDSNQPQHF
TRBV4-1,TRBJ2-7,NA,CASSQGGGDEQYF
TRBV27,TRBJ2-1,TRBD2,CASSPGPSGKSSYNEQFF
TRBV19,TRBJ1-1,TRBD1,CASSITTGGNTEAFF
TRBV2,TRBJ2-7,TRBD1,CATYRGREQYF
TRBV29-1,TRBJ1-5,NA,CSVASLNQPQHF
TRBV27,TRBJ2-7,TRBD2,CASSSLAGSYEQYF
TRBV9,TRBJ2-1,NA,CASSDQGYEQFF